The clone carrying this TCR beta chain was counted many times. Its antigen is unidentified. The ends lost 4 bases at V and 7 bases at J; junction bases unmatched: 8. The CDR3 has 15 residues. CDR1 SNHLY and CDR2 FYNNEI come from the germline V gene. The data are from a study of regulatory T cells in long-lasting Graves disease. Findings and limits, study-wide: Persistent Graves' disease cases displayed lower TCR diversity than newly diagnosed ones. Gene preferences differed: TRBV28, TRBJ1-2, TRBJ2-5 in persistent cases.

Time point in this sample: newly diagnosed GD, antithyroid drugs for less than 3 months. Scientists built the TCR library using RNA that was extracted from PBMCs. Sequencing libraries for TCR beta were prepared with iRepertoire HTBI primers and Arm-PCR of CDR3 regions. Each CDR3 protein is one row after TCRdb ran MiXCR on the multiplex PCR reads. Of 380,000 or so distinct CDR3 sequences in the sample, 16% are singletons; the top ten hold roughly a fifth. The sample was also linked to a second study, of T cells in Graves' hyperthyroidism and ophthalmopathy. Turning to that study: Absence of ophthalmopathy progression within 18 months defined stable Graves' hyperthyroidism. The diagnostic basis comprised clinical symptoms, serum thyroxine and TRAb, thyroid ultrasound and orbital computed tomography.

This TCR was recovered from a woman aged 18-29 years with Graves disease. V and J are TRBV2 and TRBJ2-2, with 8 bases fitting TRBD2. The sample consisted of peripheral blood mononuclear cells (PBMCs), taken at new diagnosis, from a patient treated with antithyroid drugs. The CDR3 region has the DNA TGTGCCAGCAGTGCACCGGTTACTAGCGGCGGGGAGCTGTTTTTT. It codes for CASSAPVTSGGELFF.